This entry lists 6 T cell receptor beta chains sequenced from one sample in a study of metastatic and nonmetastatic thyroid tumors. With MiXCR, TCRdb reprocessed the PCR reads. Found here are about 22,000 clones, 35% to 45% of them singletons; the top ten hold approximately 21%. All patients were untreated before thyroid surgery. Input material: blood. All receptors derive from a male donor with papillary thyroid cancer or a benign thyroid nodule (not recorded which). Some clones in this sample may be carry-over from other donors' samples.

The rearrangement uses TRBV20-1 and TRBJ1-6, with D perhaps TRBD1 (6 bases). Trimming shortened V by 3 bases and J by 8 bases, and 20 bases separated the two germline ends. CDR1 is DFQATT and CDR2 is SNEGSKA in the germline V gene (reference sequence). The CDR3 sequence is 16 residues long. CDR3 coding DNA: TGCAGTGCTAGCCCCCAGGGGCAGCGATTCGATTCACCCCTCCACTTT. Encoded protein: CSASPQGQRFDSPLHF.

J is TRBJ2-1 and V is TRBV6-1; unclear D gene. V lost 6 bases and J 0 bases, leaving 15 bases between the germline ends. The CDR3 consists of 16 residues. Germline loops: CDR1 MNHNS, CDR2 SASEGT. The CDR3 nucleotides are TGTGCCAGCAGCTATGACCTACGCCGCTCCTACAATGAGCAGTTCTTC. Its translation is CASSYDLRRSYNEQFF.

The chain couples TRBV6-2 or TRBV6-3 to TRBJ1-5, with no clear D. Germline assignment: CDR1 MNHEY and CDR2 SVGEGT. V shed 3 bases and J shed 6 bases, with 6 bases lying between them. CDR3 length equals 12 residues. DNA of the CDR3: TGTGCCAGCAGTTATACGGGTCAGCCCCAGCATTTT. Its protein is CASSYTGQPQHF.

This chain connects TRBV6-5 to TRBJ2-7, with TRBD2 matching 11 bases. The CDR3 totals 15 residues. Germline V CDR1 and CDR2: MNHEY, SVGAGI. J lost 3 bases, V lost 2 bases, and 3 bases had no gene match. The CDR3 region is CASSYLAGGNYEQYF. CDR3 DNA: TGTGCCAGCAGTTACCTAGCGGGAGGTAACTACGAGCAGTACTTC.

The J gene is TRBJ2-3, the V gene TRBV18, with D maybe TRBD2 (5 bases). Germline loops: CDR1 KGHSH, CDR2 LQKENI. V lost 6 bases to trimming and J lost 7 bases, with 20 bases between them. The CDR3 sequence is 15 residues long. CDR3 sequence reads: CASSSTNEGLNTQYF. The CDR3, as DNA: TGTGCCAGCTCGAGCACGAACGAGGGTTTGAATACGCAGTATTTT.

This clone has a handful of counts. This CDR3 is CASSLAEDTQYF. CDR3 in DNA: TGTGCCAGCAGCTTAGCGGAAGATACGCAGTATTTT. The chain joins TRBV11-3 to TRBJ2-3; D gene unclear. Germline lookup yields CDR1 SGHNT and CDR2 YENEEA. The ends were cut back, 1 base at V and 5 bases at J, with 4 bases in the middle. This CDR3 spans 12 amino acids.